What follows are 26 T cell receptor beta chains derived from one specimen sequenced in a study of blood T cell repertoires in COVID-19. The table came from immunoSEQ multiplex PCR; TCRdb's copy has only in-frame clones and leaves some out. The sample yields about 120,000 clones, more than 70% seen once. The sample was peripheral blood. These receptors were obtained from a man in his sixties with acute or convalescent COVID-19.

In nucleotides, the CDR3 is TGTGCCACCAGTGGTCCCAGCCTAGCGGTCTACAATGAGCAGTTCTTC. Amino acids: CATSGPSLAVYNEQFF. The rearrangement links TRBV24-1 to TRBJ2-1; 7 bases match TRBD2. The CDR3 covers 16 residues. V was clipped by 5 bases and J by 3 bases; unmatched bases: 9. Germline CDR1 is KGHDR and CDR2 is SFDVKD.

The J gene is TRBJ1-2, the V gene TRBV7-9; 7 bases are shared with TRBD1. Germline V gene data show CDR1 as SEHNR and CDR2 as FQNEAQ (reference sequence). Trimming cost V 5 bases and J 5 bases; bases outside gene matches: 11. The CDR3 extends over 15 amino acids. As DNA, the CDR3 is TGTGCCAGCAGCCCCGGAGGACAGGAGGGGTATGGCTACACCTTC. It yields the protein CASSPGGQEGYGYTF.

The chain links TRBV7-3 to TRBJ2-1; 7 nucleotides align to TRBD2. V shed 6 bases, J shed 6 bases, and the junction held 11 bases outside the gene matches. Looked up from germline, CDR1 is SGHTA and CDR2 is FQGTGA. This CDR3 is built from 15 residues. The CDR3 sequence is CASRLGAGEGNEQFF. CDR3 nucleotides: TGTGCCAGCAGACTAGGGGCGGGAGAGGGCAATGAGCAGTTCTTC. The entire variable domain, with the rest obtained from reference TRBV7-3 and TRBJ2-1, is as follows: GAGVSQTPSNKVTEKGKYVELRCDPISGHTALYWYRQSLGQGPEFLIYFQGTGAADDSGLPNDRFFAVRPEGSVSTLKIQRTERGDSAVYLCASRLGAGEGNEQFFGPGTRLTVL.

This chain joins TRBV7-2 and TRBJ2-7, with 8 positions matching TRBD2. V shed 2 bases, J shed 4 bases, and the junction held 16 bases outside the gene matches. This CDR3 is 18 amino acids long. Germline V lookup: CDR1 SGHTA, CDR2 FQGNSA. CDR3 nucleotides: TGTGCCAGCAGCTTATATCTAACTAGCTTTGCGGGAGGTTACGAGCAGTACTTC. Translating it yields CASSLYLTSFAGGYEQYF. Based on the CDR3 plus reference TRBV7-2 and TRBJ2-7, the full variable domain is GAGVSQSPSNKVTEKGKDVELRCDPISGHTALYWYRQSLGQGLEFLIYFQGNSAPDKSGLPSDRFSAERTGGSVSTLTIQRTQQEDSAVYLCASSLYLTSFAGGYEQYFGPGTRLTVT.

This CDR3 reads CASSSTGIREQYF. CDR3 coding DNA: TGTGCCAGCAGTTCGACGGGAATACGGGAGCAGTACTTC. The rearrangement joins TRBV28 to TRBJ2-7, with D tentatively TRBD2 (5 bases). The CDR3 runs to 13 residues. Trimming shortened V by 4 bases and J by 7 bases, and 14 bases separated the two germline ends. CDR1 and CDR2 (germline): MDHEN, SYDVKM.

V gene TRBV2 combines with J gene TRBJ2-7; no clear D. Germline-derived CDR1 and CDR2 are SNHLY and FYNNEI. V lost 8 bases and J 4 bases, leaving 15 bases between the germline ends. The CDR3 loop spans 13 amino acids. In nucleotides, the CDR3 is TGTGCCAGCGCGGCAGAAAAAGGTTACGAGCAGTACTTC. This gives the protein CASAAEKGYEQYF.

The J gene is TRBJ2-3, the V gene TRBV28; D may be TRBD1 (5 bases). V was trimmed by 10 bases and J by 0 bases, leaving 14 bases between them. The CDR3 consists of 14 residues. Germline lookup yields CDR1 MDHEN and CDR2 SYDVKM. The CDR3 nucleotides are TGTGCCATACTTCAGGGAACTAGCACAGATACGCAGTATTTT. As protein: CAILQGTSTDTQYF.

Regarding this clone: One end of the junction varies from germline; a read error may be responsible. V and J are TRBV28 and TRBJ2-1; no definite D call. The CDR3 consists of 12 residues. Germline CDR1 is MDHEN and CDR2 is SYDVKM. CDR3 sequence: CASTRDEQSSIF. The CDR3 nucleotides read TGTGCCAGCACCCGTGATGAACAGTCCTCGATCTTC.

The chain has TRBV4-2 and TRBJ2-2; TRBD2 agrees at 12 bases. J gave up 0 bases and V 0 bases, and 2 bases lay outside the gene matches. The CDR3 sequence is 18 residues long. Germline assignment: CDR1 LGHNA and CDR2 YNFKEQ. The CDR3 loop reads CASSQEGLAGSNTGELFF. For the CDR3, the DNA is TGTGCCAGCAGCCAAGAAGGACTAGCGGGGTCGAACACCGGGGAGCTGTTTTTT.

The chain links TRBV28 to TRBJ1-2; a possible D gene is TRBD1 (6 bases). This CDR3 region has 14 residues. Germline CDR1 MDHEN, CDR2 SYDVKM. The V gene lost 3 bases and the J gene lost 5 bases, with 13 bases spanning the gap. The CDR3 spells CASSFFRGRYGYTF. The CDR3 nucleotides are TGTGCCAGCAGTTTTTTCAGGGGACGGTATGGCTACACCTTC.

The chain has TRBV4-3 and TRBJ2-2; TRBD1 is a possible D gene (6 bases). The ends were cut back, 0 bases at V and 3 bases at J, with 23 bases in the middle. In germline, CDR1 is LGHNA, CDR2 YSLEER. The CDR3 length is 20 residues. The CDR3 region is CASSQEAAGDWVGDTGELFF. Written as DNA, the CDR3 is TGCGCCAGCAGCCAAGAGGCGGCAGGGGATTGGGTGGGGGACACCGGGGAGCTGTTTTTT.

The V call is TRBV27, the J call TRBJ1-2; tentatively, D is TRBD1 (6 bases). Germline V gene data show CDR1 as MNHEY and CDR2 as SMNVEV (reference sequence). Trimming pared 5 bases from V and 1 base from J, leaving 17 bases between. This CDR3 contains 16 residues. Here the CDR3 DNA reads TGTGCCAGCAGTCTTACCGCCGGGACAAGTAACTATGGCTACACCTTC. Translating it yields CASSLTAGTSNYGYTF.

This sequence joins TRBV4-3 and TRBJ2-5; 9 nucleotides line up with TRBD2. CDR3 size: 17 residues. Trimming removed 0 bases from V and 7 bases from J; junction bases left unmatched: 12. From germline, CDR1 is LGHNA and CDR2 YSLEER. The CDR3 DNA is TGCGCCAGCAGCCAAGAGGGGAGCGGGAGGACCCCAGGGACCCAGTACTTC. Its protein product is CASSQEGSGRTPGTQYF.

This chain joins TRBV4-3 and TRBJ2-7, with TRBD2 identical over 7 bases. The germline gives CDR1 LGHNA, CDR2 YSLEER. The CDR3 is made up of 18 amino acids. V was pared by 1 base and J by 7 bases, with 19 bases of the junction left unmatched. The CDR3 protein is CASSQGVSGLAATGEQYF. As DNA, the CDR3 is TGCGCCAGCAGCCAAGGGGTATCCGGGCTAGCGGCCACCGGAGAGCAGTACTTC.

This clone was seen more than once but under ten times. The gene calls are TRBV6-5 and TRBJ2-3; maybe TRBD1 (5 bases). This CDR3 spans 14 amino acids. Trimming stripped 6 bases from V and 4 bases from J, with 14 bases between. Germline V gives CDR1 MNHEY, CDR2 SVGAGI. The CDR3 protein is CASRSTELADTQYF. CDR3 sequence (DNA): TGTGCCAGCAGATCGACAGAATTAGCAGATACGCAGTATTTT.

This clone was observed a handful of times. The rearrangement links TRBV5-1 to TRBJ2-2; the D gene is possibly TRBD2 (5 bases). CDR3 length equals 15 residues. Germline assignment: CDR1 SGHRS and CDR2 YFSETQ. The germline V and J ends were trimmed by 4 bases and 4 bases, with 14 bases remaining between them. The CDR3 spells CASSDYVSGTGELFF. Here the CDR3 DNA reads TGCGCCAGCAGCGACTACGTTAGTGGCACCGGGGAGCTGTTTTTT. Supplemented by reference TRBV5-1 and TRBJ2-2, the full variable domain reads KAGVTQTPRYLIKTRGQQVTLSCSPISGHRSVSWYQQTPGQGLQFLFEYFSETQRNKGNFPGRFSGRQFSNSRSEMNVSTLELGDSALYLCASSDYVSGTGELFFGEGSRLTVL.

This chain connects TRBV3-1 (or the pseudogene TRBV3-2) to TRBJ1-5; 10 positions match TRBD1. The CDR3 runs 16 residues. The germline V gene has CDR1 LGHDT and CDR2 YNNKEL (reference sequence). J lost 7 bases, V lost 4 bases, and 10 bases had no gene match. The DNA of the CDR3 is TGTGCCAGCAGCCTTTCCCGGGACAGGGGTCGGCAGCCCCAGCATTTT. It is translated as CASSLSRDRGRQPQHF.

This rearrangement joins TRBV29-1 to TRBJ1-2; no firm D call. With 2 bases removed from V and 4 bases from J, the gap between germline ends came to 5 bases. Germline CDR1 and CDR2: SQVTM and ANQGSEA. The CDR3 consists of 11 residues. The CDR3 nucleotides read TGCAGCGTTGAAAAGAGCTATGGCTACACCTTC. Amino acids: CSVEKSYGYTF.

The chain is built from TRBV6-5 and TRBJ1-1; D uncertain. The CDR3 has 11 residues. V lost 5 bases and J lost 4, with 5 bases in between. CDR1 is MNHEY and CDR2 is SVGAGI in the germline V gene. CDR3 coding DNA: TGTGCCAGCAGTACAAGCACTGAAGCTTTCTTT. Translation: CASSTSTEAFF.

This rearrangement joins TRBV28 to TRBJ2-1; 9 bases map to TRBD2. The length of the CDR3 is 20 residues. In germline, CDR1 is MDHEN, CDR2 SYDVKM. V trimming: 6 bases; J trimming: 2 bases; junction bases outside the gene matches: 20. The CDR3 nucleotides read TGTGCCAGCAGCCCCGTCACCGGGACTAGCCCCCTCCCTGCCTACAATGAGCAGTTCTTC. This encodes CASSPVTGTSPLPAYNEQFF.

This clone was counted a few times. The genes are TRBV28 and TRBJ1-5, with D possibly being TRBD1 (6 bases). CDR3 size: 15 residues. Germline loops: CDR1 MDHEN, CDR2 SYDVKM. The germline V and J ends were trimmed by 5 bases and 5 bases, with 16 bases remaining between them. CDR3 DNA sequence: TGTGCCAGCAGTGTAACAGGGAAAAGGGATCAGCCCCAGCATTTT. It translates to CASSVTGKRDQPQHF.

The gene calls are TRBV15 and TRBJ2-5; D might be TRBD1 (6 bases). The CDR3 totals 15 residues. Germline assignment: CDR1 LNHNV and CDR2 YYDKDF (reference sequence). V gave up 3 bases and J gave up 4 bases, with 15 bases separating them. The CDR3 protein is CATSSLRGGAETQYF. CDR3 coding DNA: TGTGCCACCAGCAGTTTACGAGGGGGAGCAGAGACCCAGTACTTC.

The V and J genes are TRBV2 and TRBJ2-3, with D unresolved. Germline CDR1 reads SNHLY; CDR2 reads FYNNEI. V lost 10 bases to trimming and J lost 0 bases, with 11 bases between them. This CDR3 comprises 13 residues. CDR3 sequence: CAISGPSTDTQYF. CDR3 nucleotide sequence: TGTGCCATCTCAGGCCCTAGCACAGATACGCAGTATTTT.

The rearrangement uses TRBV5-1 and TRBJ2-3, with 8 bases fitting TRBD2. Germline assignment: CDR1 SGHRS and CDR2 YFSETQ. The CDR3 is 20 amino acids. After removal of 1 base from V and 6 bases from J, the junction contained 22 bases not matched to a gene. In nucleotides, the CDR3 is TGCGCCAGCAGCTTGTTGTCAGGGATTAGAACTAGCGGTTTTGAGGATACGCAGTATTTT. It yields the protein CASSLLSGIRTSGFEDTQYF. The full variable domain, its missing parts supplied by reference TRBV5-1 and TRBJ2-3, is KAGVTQTPRYLIKTRGQQVTLSCSPISGHRSVSWYQQTPGQGLQFLFEYFSETQRNKGNFPGRFSGRQFSNSRSEMNVSTLELGDSALYLCASSLLSGIRTSGFEDTQYFGPGTRLTVL.

CDR3 region: CASSFSRADREEAFF. The CDR3 nucleotides are TGTGCCAGCAGCTTTTCGCGCGCGGACAGAGAAGAAGCTTTCTTT. The J gene is TRBJ1-1, the V gene TRBV7-8; D may be TRBD1 (6 bases). The CDR3 has 15 residues. V lost 3 bases to trimming and J lost 8 bases, with 19 bases between them. Germline V gene data show CDR1 as SGHVS and CDR2 as FQNEAQ.

The chain joins TRBV28 to TRBJ2-7; no clear D. Trimming removed 5 bases from V and 5 bases from J, with 7 bases in between. Looked up from germline, CDR1 is MDHEN and CDR2 is SYDVKM. This CDR3 region has 11 residues. The CDR3 coding sequence is TGTGCCAGCAGTGCAAGCCACGAGCAGTACTTC. It encodes CASSASHEQYF.